The 8 T cell receptor beta chains below come from one sample, sequenced in a study of blood T cell repertoires in COVID-19. TCRdb's table, derived via immunoSEQ multiplex PCR, lists solely in-frame clones and lacks some. The table shows some 41,000 clones, with approximately 90% occurring only once. The specimen was peripheral blood. The source of these receptors is a human donor in a cohort sampled during active COVID-19.

The V gene is TRBV4-3, the J gene TRBJ1-2, with TRBD1 matching 8 bases. Unmatched junction bases numbered 7, after V lost 0 bases and J lost 4 bases. The germline gives CDR1 LGHNA, CDR2 YSLEER. The CDR3 totals 16 residues. The DNA of the CDR3 is TGCGCCAGCAGCCAAGATAGCAGGGGGCATAGCTATGGCTACACCTTC. It encodes CASSQDSRGHSYGYTF.

The chain has TRBV4-1 and TRBJ2-1, with 12 nucleotides matching TRBD2. Looked up from germline, CDR1 is MGHRA and CDR2 is YSYEKL. This CDR3 spans 15 amino acids. Unmatched junction bases numbered 3, after V lost 4 bases and J lost 5 bases. Written as DNA, the CDR3 is TGCGCCAGCAGCCGGACTAGCGGGGAGCACAATGAGCAGTTCTTC. Translated, it gives CASSRTSGEHNEQFF.

This chain uses TRBV29-1 with TRBJ2-7; D is unresolved. V was pared by 4 bases and J by 4 bases, with 17 bases between. This CDR3 contains 14 residues. The germline V gene encodes CDR1 SQVTM and CDR2 ANQGSEA. CDR3 region: CSVVISQLSYEQYF. The CDR3 DNA follows: TGCAGCGTTGTAATTTCACAGCTCTCGTACGAGCAGTACTTC.

The V and J genes are TRBV28 and TRBJ1-2, with unresolved D. The CDR3 extends over 14 amino acids. The germline V gene encodes CDR1 MDHEN and CDR2 SYDVKM. V shed 6 bases and J shed 3 bases, with 14 bases lying between them. In nucleotides, the CDR3 is TGTGCCAGCAGGACACCTTTGGACTACTATGGCTACACCTTC. It specifies CASRTPLDYYGYTF.

This sequence joins TRBV15 and TRBJ2-7, with D unresolved. The V gene lost 0 bases and the J gene lost 4 bases, with 4 bases spanning the gap. CDR1 LNHNV and CDR2 YYDKDF come from the germline V gene (reference sequence). There are 12 residues in the CDR3. The CDR3 bases are TGTGCCACCAGCAGAGAGAGTTACGAGCAGTACTTC. It codes for CATSRESYEQYF.

This clone was counted a few times. This chain uses TRBV11-3 with TRBJ2-2; 7 bases align to TRBD1. The germline CDR1 and CDR2 sequences are SGHNT and YENEEA. The CDR3 contains 16 residues. The V segment lost 0 bases and the J segment 2 bases; nucleotides outside the gene matches: 3. Here the CDR3 DNA reads TGTGCCAGCAGCTTAGATGGGGACAGTAACACCGGGGAGCTGTTTTTT. Translation gives CASSLDGDSNTGELFF.

The chain links TRBV7-2 to TRBJ1-3, with D hard to call. The CDR3 consists of 16 residues. CDR1 SGHTA and CDR2 FQGNSA come from the germline V gene. With 1 base removed from V and 1 base from J, the gap between germline ends came to 11 bases. The CDR3 DNA follows: TGTGCCAGCAGCTTAGACGGGGAATTGTCTGGAAACACCATATATTTT. Amino acids: CASSLDGELSGNTIYF. Looking up the rest from reference TRBV7-2 and TRBJ1-3 gives the full variable domain: GAGVSQSPSNKVTEKGKDVELRCDPISGHTALYWYRQSLGQGLEFLIYFQGNSAPDKSGLPSDRFSAERTGGSVSTLTIQRTQQEDSAVYLCASSLDGELSGNTIYFGEGSWLTVV.

The V call is TRBV4-2, the J call TRBJ1-2; 8 bases agree with TRBD1. V was pared by 7 bases and J by 4 bases, with 11 bases of the junction left unmatched. The germline CDR1 and CDR2 sequences are LGHNA and YNFKEQ. The CDR3 has 15 residues. The CDR3 nucleotides are TGTGCCAGCACCCGCACAGGGGGGGCCTCCTATGGCTACACCTTC. This gives the protein CASTRTGGASYGYTF.